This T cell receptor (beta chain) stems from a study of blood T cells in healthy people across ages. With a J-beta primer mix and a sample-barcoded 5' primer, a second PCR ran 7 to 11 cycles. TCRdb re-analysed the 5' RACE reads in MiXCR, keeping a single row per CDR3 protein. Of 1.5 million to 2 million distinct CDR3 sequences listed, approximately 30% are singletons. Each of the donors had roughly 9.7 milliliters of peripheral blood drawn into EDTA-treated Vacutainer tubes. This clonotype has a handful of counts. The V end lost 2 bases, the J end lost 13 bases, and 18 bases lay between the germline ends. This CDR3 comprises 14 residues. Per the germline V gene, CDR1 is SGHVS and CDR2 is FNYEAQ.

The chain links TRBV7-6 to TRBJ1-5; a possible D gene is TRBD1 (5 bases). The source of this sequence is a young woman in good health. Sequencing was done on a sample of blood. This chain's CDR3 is CASSLSSSEGLQHF. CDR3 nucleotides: TGTGCCAGCAGCTTATCCAGCTCTGAGGGACTTCAGCATTTT.